The source of this T cell receptor (beta chain) is a study of cytomegalovirus exposure and HLA in healthy donors. The study's findings and limits: For TCR beta chains, V- and J-gene trimming was later linked to a missense DCLRE1C variant. In vitro work confirmed that a few CMV-associated chains recognize CMV antigens.

A word on this clone: The antigen is unknown.

A multiplex PCR was run with 60 Vbeta primers and 13 Jbeta primers. Generated by immunoSEQ multiplex PCR, the TCRdb table keeps only in-frame clones and is missing some. The top ten clones hold over 2% of a sample with 90,000 to 100,000 clones, 55% to 75% of them seen once. Trimming removed 1 base at V and 4 bases at J, with 10 bases between. Germline V gene data show CDR1 as WSHSY and CDR2 as SAAADI. The CDR3 has 15 residues. This receptor was taken from a man in his forties or fifties in good health and CMV-seronegative. The sequencing input was PBMCs. The chain couples TRBV10-2 to TRBJ1-4; D gene ambiguous. CDR3 protein: CASSEFGVGNEKLFF. CDR3 DNA: TGCGCCAGCAGTGAGTTCGGGGTCGGTAATGAAAAACTGTTTTTT.